Presented here are 6 T cell receptor beta chains from one specimen sequenced in a study of tumor and adjacent non-tumor tissue in lung cancer. Three rounds of nested PCR, following a modified ARM-PCR protocol, produced the TCRbeta library. Using its own MiXCR run on the multiplex PCR reads, TCRdb lists one record per CDR3 protein. The top ten hold approximately 18% of the sample, which has some 100,000 distinct CDR3 sequences, approximately 65% seen once. No cell sorting was done before RNA was extracted from the tissue. This non-tumor lung sample came from over 3 cm beyond the tumor edge. Sequencing was carried out using distant non-tumor lung tissue. These receptors all stem from a man aged 30-40 years with non-small cell lung cancer.

About this clonotype itself: The conserved phenylalanine or tryptophan is not found at the CDR3 terminus, so this likely reflects a read error. V and J are TRBV11-3 and TRBJ2-1; tentative D call: TRBD1 (6 bases). The CDR3 has 15 residues. V gave up 3 bases and J gave up 4 bases, with 13 bases separating them. The V gene's germline CDR1 is SGHNT and CDR2 YENEEA. Here the CDR3 DNA reads TGTGCCAGCAGCTTGGAGGTCGGGACATACAATGAGCAGTTCTGC. Amino acid sequence: CASSLEVGTYNEQFC.

A word on this clonotype: A read error is possible here, since a much larger clone lies one base away. The rearrangement uses TRBV6-5 and TRBJ1-1, with 9 positions matching TRBD1. The CDR3 consists of 15 residues. The germline CDR1 and CDR2 sequences are MNHEY and SVGAGI. With V trimmed by 7 bases and J by 0 bases, 6 bases remained unmatched. The CDR3 sequence is CASKWTGVMNTEAFF. The CDR3, as DNA: TGTGCCAGCAAATGGACAGGGGTCATGAACACTGAAGCTTTCTTT.

With regard to this clonotype: As the CDR3 is not closed by the conserved phenylalanine or tryptophan, this likely results from a read error. The DNA is left out, because the CDR3 cannot be placed on it with certainty; the CDR3 is given as TCRdb lists it. V gene TRBV6-1 combines with J gene TRBJ2-7; the table's D call, TRBD1, was not checked against the DNA. Germline assignment: CDR1 MNHNS and CDR2 SASEGT. Inclusive of both ends, the CDR3 amounts to 13 amino acids. CDR3: CASSKTVSYELYL.

This clonotype appeared many times. DNA of the CDR3: TGTGCCAGCAGCTCAGGACTAGCGGGTAGTGAGCAGTTCTTC. Amino acids: CASSSGLAGSEQFF. The chain carries TRBV7-2 and TRBJ2-1, with TRBD2 matching over 11 bases. Trimming at V came to 4 bases and at J to 9 bases, leaving 5 bases not matched to a gene. This CDR3 has 14 amino acids. Germline CDR1 reads SGHTA; CDR2 reads FQGNSA.

With respect to this clonotype: Since the CDR3 does not end with the conserved phenylalanine or tryptophan, this likely comes from a read error. This chain connects TRBV11-3 to TRBJ2-1; no reliable D call. This CDR3 has 12 residues. V was shortened by 1 base and J by 10 bases, with 8 bases between the two germline ends. Germline CDR1 reads SGHNT; CDR2 reads YENEEA. CDR3 protein: CASSLVLDEQFL. In DNA, the CDR3 is TGTGCCAGCAGCTTAGTCCTCGACGAGCAGTTCTTA.

With respect to this clonotype: A much larger clone sits a single nucleotide away, making a read error possible. The gene calls are TRBV4-1 and TRBJ1-4, with 8 bases aligning to TRBD1. Germline V gene data show CDR1 as MGHRA and CDR2 as YSYEKL. This CDR3 contains 14 residues. The CDR3 nucleotides read TGCACCAGCAGCCCGGGACAGGCTAACGAAAAACTGTTTTTT. Its protein product is CTSSPGQANEKLFF.